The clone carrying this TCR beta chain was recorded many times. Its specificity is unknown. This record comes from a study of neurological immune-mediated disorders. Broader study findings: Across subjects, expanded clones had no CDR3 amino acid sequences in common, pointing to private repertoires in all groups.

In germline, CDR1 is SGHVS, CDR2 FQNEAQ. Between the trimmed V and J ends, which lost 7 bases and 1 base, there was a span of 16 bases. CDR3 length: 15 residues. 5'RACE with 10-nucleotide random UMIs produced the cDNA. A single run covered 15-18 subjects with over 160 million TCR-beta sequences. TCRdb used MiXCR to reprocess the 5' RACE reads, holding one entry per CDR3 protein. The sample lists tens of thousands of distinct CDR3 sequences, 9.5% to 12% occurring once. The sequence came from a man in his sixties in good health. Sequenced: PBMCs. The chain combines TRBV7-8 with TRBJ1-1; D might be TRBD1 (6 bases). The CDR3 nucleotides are TGTGCCAGCATCCTGGCCCCAGGGGCGAACACTGAAGCTTTCTTT. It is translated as CASILAPGANTEAFF.